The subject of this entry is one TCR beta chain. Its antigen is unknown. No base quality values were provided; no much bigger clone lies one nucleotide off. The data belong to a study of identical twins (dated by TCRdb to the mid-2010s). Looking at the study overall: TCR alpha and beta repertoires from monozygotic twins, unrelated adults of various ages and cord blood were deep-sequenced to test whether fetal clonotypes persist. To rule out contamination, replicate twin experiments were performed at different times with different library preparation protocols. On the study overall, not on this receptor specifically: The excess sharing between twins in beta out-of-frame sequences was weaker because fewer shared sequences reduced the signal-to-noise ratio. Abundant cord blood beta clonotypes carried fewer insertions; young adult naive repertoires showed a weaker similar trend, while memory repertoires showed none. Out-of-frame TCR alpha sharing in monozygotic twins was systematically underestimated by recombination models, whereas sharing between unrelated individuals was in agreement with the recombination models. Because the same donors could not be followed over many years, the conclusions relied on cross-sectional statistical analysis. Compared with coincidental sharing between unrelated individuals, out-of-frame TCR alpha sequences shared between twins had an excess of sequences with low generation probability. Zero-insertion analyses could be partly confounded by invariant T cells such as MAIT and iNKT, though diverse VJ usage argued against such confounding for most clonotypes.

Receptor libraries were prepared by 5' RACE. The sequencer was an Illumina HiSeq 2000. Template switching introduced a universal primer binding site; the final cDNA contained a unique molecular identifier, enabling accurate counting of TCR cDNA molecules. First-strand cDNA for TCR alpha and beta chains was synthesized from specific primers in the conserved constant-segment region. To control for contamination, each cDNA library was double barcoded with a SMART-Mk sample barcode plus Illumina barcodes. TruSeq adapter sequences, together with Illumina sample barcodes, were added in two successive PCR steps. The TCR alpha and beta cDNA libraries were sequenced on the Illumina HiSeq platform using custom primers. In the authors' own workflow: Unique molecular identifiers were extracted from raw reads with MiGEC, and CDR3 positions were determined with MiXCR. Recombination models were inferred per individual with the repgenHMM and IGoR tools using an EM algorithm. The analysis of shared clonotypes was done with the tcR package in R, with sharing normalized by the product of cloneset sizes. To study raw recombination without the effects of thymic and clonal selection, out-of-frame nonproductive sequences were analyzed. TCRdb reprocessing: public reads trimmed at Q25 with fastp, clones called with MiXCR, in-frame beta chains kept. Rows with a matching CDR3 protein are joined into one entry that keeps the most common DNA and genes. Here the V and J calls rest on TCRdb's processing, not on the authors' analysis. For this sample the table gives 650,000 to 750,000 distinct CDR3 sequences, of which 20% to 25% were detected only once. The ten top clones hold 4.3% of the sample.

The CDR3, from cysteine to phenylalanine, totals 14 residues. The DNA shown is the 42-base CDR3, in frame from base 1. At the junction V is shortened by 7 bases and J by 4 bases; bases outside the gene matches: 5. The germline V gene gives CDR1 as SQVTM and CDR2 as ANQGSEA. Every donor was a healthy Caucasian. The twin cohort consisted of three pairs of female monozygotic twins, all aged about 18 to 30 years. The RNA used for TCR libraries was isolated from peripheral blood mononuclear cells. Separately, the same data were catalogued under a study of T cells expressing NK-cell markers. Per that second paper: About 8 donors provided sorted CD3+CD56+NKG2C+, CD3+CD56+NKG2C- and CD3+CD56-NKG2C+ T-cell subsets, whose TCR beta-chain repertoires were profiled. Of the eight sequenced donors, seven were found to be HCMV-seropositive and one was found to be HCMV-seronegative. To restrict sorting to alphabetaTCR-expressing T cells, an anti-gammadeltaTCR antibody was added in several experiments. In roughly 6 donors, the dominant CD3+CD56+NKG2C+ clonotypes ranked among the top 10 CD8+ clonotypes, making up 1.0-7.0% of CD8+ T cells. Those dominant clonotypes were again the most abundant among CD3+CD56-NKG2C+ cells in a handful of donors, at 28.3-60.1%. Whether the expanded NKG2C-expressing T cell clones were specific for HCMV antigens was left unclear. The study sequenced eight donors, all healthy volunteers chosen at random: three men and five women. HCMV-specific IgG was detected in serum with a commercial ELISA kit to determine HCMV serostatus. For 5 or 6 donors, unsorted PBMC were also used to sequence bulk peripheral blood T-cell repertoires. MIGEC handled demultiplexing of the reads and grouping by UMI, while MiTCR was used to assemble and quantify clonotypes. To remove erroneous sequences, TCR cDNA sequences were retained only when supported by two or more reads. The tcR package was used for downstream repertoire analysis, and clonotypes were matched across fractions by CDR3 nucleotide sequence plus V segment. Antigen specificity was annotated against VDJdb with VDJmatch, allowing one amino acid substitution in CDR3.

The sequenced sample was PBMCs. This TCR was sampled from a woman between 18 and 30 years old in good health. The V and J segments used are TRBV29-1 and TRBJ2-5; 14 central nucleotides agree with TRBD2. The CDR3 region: CSGGLAGDGETQYF. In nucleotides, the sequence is TGCAGCGGGGGACTAGCGGGGGACGGAGAGACCCAGTACTTC.